These T cell receptor beta chains were read from a single sample in a study of patients and donors after allogeneic stem cell transplantation. TCRdb independently ran MiXCR on the RT-PCR reads; one entry per CDR3 protein. The table includes about a million distinct CDR3 sequences, roughly 18% detected once. Source material: blood, either unsorted or a sorted T cell fraction (not recorded which). The source of these receptors is a human donor who was either an allogeneic HSCT recipient or a stem cell or donor lymphocyte infusion donor (not recorded which). It is not recorded whose cells these are; they may come from a transplant donor. Each CDR3 is given with its conserved first and last residue. D genes are given only for firm matches. Size is omitted from some rows. Given values are once, few, many or a class for expanded clones.

V	size	J	D	DNA	CDR3
TRBV5-1	few	TRBJ2-2	TRBD1	TGCGCCAGCAGCTCGGGACAGGGGGCGCGTAGGAACACCGGGGAGCTGTTTTTT	CASSSGQGARRNTGELFF
TRBV4-2	few	TRBJ2-2	.	TGTGCCAGCAGCCAAGACGGCGGGGCGGGGGAGCTGTTTTTT	CASSQDGGAGELFF
TRBV4-2	.	TRBJ1-2	.	TGTGCCAGCAGCCGTCTCGGGCGGATCCCTAACTATGGCTACACCTTC	CASSRLGRIPNYGYTF
TRBV12-5	few	TRBJ2-1	TRBD1	TGTGCTAGTGGTTTGCGCCTGACAGGGGTTTACCATGAGCAGTTCTTC	CASGLRLTGVYHEQFF
TRBV10-3	.	TRBJ2-3	.	TGTGCCATCAGTGAGCCGGGCGGGAGCACAGATACGCAGTATTTT	CAISEPGGSTDTQYF
TRBV12-3/TRBV12-4	.	TRBJ2-5	TRBD2	TGTGCCAGCAGTTTAAGGCGAGTCAGCGGGGGACCACAAGAGACCCAGTACTTC	CASSLRRVSGGPQETQYF
TRBV24-1	few	TRBJ2-1	.	TGTGCCACCAGCTCCGGGGCAGGCAATGAGCAGTTCTTC	CATSSGAGNEQFF
TRBV4-1	once	TRBJ2-5	TRBD1	TGCGCCAGCAGCCCAGACAGGGGTTGGGAGACCCAGTACTTC	CASSPDRGWETQYF
TRBV12-3/TRBV12-4	many	TRBJ1-5	.	TGTGCCAGCAGTTTACGACGGGCGAAAGTGGGTCAGCCCCAGCATTTT	CASSLRRAKVGQPQHF
TRBV29-1	.	TRBJ1-2	.	TGCAGCGTGGTCGCCAGGGCAAGTAGCCCTAACTATGGCTACACCTTC	CSVVARASSPNYGYTF
TRBV29-1	.	TRBJ1-6	.	TGCAGCACGTGGACAGATAACTTAGTTAATTCACCCCTCCACTTT	CSTWTDNLVNSPLHF
TRBV3-1	.	TRBJ2-1	.	TGTGCCAGCAGCCTACCCCTTACCAATGAGCAGTTCTTC	CASSLPLTNEQFF
TRBV20-1	few	TRBJ1-3	TRBD1	TGCAGTGTCCTGGACAGGTCTCTCTCTGGAAACACCATATATTTT	CSVLDRSLSGNTIYF
TRBV20-1	.	TRBJ2-1	.	TGCAGTGCTAGAGGCGGGAACTACAATGAGCAGTTCTTC	CSARGGNYNEQFF
TRBV2	.	TRBJ2-7	TRBD2	TGTGCCAGCAGTGACCCTAGCGGGGGCACCTACGAGCAGTACTTC	CASSDPSGGTYEQYF
TRBV7-9	.	TRBJ2-6	.	TGTGCCAGCAGCTTTTGGGGAGGGGGGACTGGGGCCAACGTCCTGACTTTC	CASSFWGGGTGANVLTF
TRBV4-1	.	TRBJ1-1	.	TGCGCCAGCAGCCAGGCAATACGTGGACGCTACTGGTGGGCTTTCTTT	CASSQAIRGRYWWAFF
TRBV6-5	many	TRBJ1-1	.	TGTGCCAGCAAAAGAGGGAACACTGAAGCTTTCTTT	CASKRGNTEAFF
TRBV5-1	.	TRBJ2-7	TRBD2	TGCGCCAGCACTCCTATAACGACTAGCAGACCCTACGAGCAGTACTTC	CASTPITTSRPYEQYF
TRBV12-3/TRBV12-4	many	TRBJ2-2	.	TGTGCCAGCAGACGTACAGGGCAGGACACCGGGGAGCTGTTTTTT	CASRRTGQDTGELFF
TRBV20-1	few	TRBJ2-3	TRBD2	TGCAGTGCTTCGCGTATCGTCCAGCGGGACACAGATACGCAGTATTTT	CSASRIVQRDTDTQYF
TRBV12-3/TRBV12-4	.	TRBJ2-2	TRBD1	TGTGCCAGCGGGACAGGGGCCACCGGGGAGCTGTTTTTT	CASGTGATGELFF
TRBV5-4	.	TRBJ1-3	.	TGTGCCAGCAGCTTCGCCCCTCGGGGGAACTCTGGAAACACCATATATTTT	CASSFAPRGNSGNTIYF
TRBV7-9	few	TRBJ2-1	.	TGTGCCAGCAGCGTAAGGGGGGACAATGAGCAGTTCTTC	CASSVRGDNEQFF
TRBV5-1	few	TRBJ2-7	.	TGCGCCAGCAGCTACGGGACGGACGAGCAGTACTTC	CASSYGTDEQYF
TRBV10-3	many	TRBJ2-7	TRBD2	TGTGCCACCTCTACTAGCGGGGGGTACGAGCAGTACTTC	CATSTSGGYEQYF
TRBV29-1	.	TRBJ1-2	TRBD1	TGCAGCGTTCCCGGGACAGGGGTCGGCTACACCTTC	CSVPGTGVGYTF
TRBV19	many	TRBJ2-2	.	TGTGCCAGCCGGGGAAGCGGGGAGCTGTTTTTT	CASRGSGELFF
TRBV20-1	.	TRBJ2-3	TRBD2	TGCAGTGCGAGGACTAGCGGGAGGGCCATAGATACGCAGTATTTT	CSARTSGRAIDTQYF
TRBV12-3/TRBV12-4	few	TRBJ2-2	TRBD1	TGTGCCAGCAGACCGGGACAGTACACCGGGGAGCTGTTTTTT	CASRPGQYTGELFF
TRBV5-1	.	TRBJ2-7	.	TGCGCCAGCAGCTTGGCCTACTCGAAGGACGGCTACGAGCAGTACTTC	CASSLAYSKDGYEQYF
TRBV12-3/TRBV12-4	.	TRBJ2-4	.	TGTGCCAGCAGTTTCACCCGACCAGGATCGAGAAACATTCAGTACTTC	CASSFTRPGSRNIQYF
TRBV7-2	.	TRBJ2-7	.	TGTGCCAGCAGCTCCCGAGGGACCGCCTACGAGCAGTACTTC	CASSSRGTAYEQYF
TRBV5-1	few	TRBJ2-1	.	TGCGCCAGCAGCTTGGTTCGGCGGAGGGGGAATGAGCAGTTCTTC	CASSLVRRRGNEQFF
TRBV5-6	few	TRBJ1-2	TRBD1	TGTGCCAGCAGCTTAGGTGGAGGAGGGGGCATCCGCTACTATGGCTACACCTTC	CASSLGGGGGIRYYGYTF
TRBV20-1	.	TRBJ2-7	.	TGCAGTGCCGCCGACAGGAAGGTTTCCTACGAGCAGTACTTC	CSAADRKVSYEQYF
TRBV7-9	.	TRBJ2-5	.	TGTGCCAGCAGCTTAATTATGTCGCGATTCGCAGAGACCCAGTACTTC	CASSLIMSRFAETQYF
TRBV12-3/TRBV12-4	many	TRBJ2-7	TRBD2	TGTGCCAGCAGTTTAGGGCTAGCGGGTTACGAGCAGTACTTC	CASSLGLAGYEQYF
TRBV14	.	TRBJ2-7	TRBD1	TGTGCCAGCAGCCACACCAGGGGGTCCGAGCAGTACTTC	CASSHTRGSEQYF
TRBV9	few	TRBJ2-7	TRBD1	TGTGCCAGCAGCGTAGAGACAGGGCGTACCTACGAGCAGTACTTC	CASSVETGRTYEQYF
TRBV15	.	TRBJ2-5	.	TGTGCCACCAGCAGAGTTTTGGGGACCCAGTACTTC	CATSRVLGTQYF
TRBV7-2	.	TRBJ2-3	.	TGTGCCAGCAGCGACGGCGGCCCAGATACGCAGTATTTT	CASSDGGPDTQYF
TRBV24-1	.	TRBJ2-5	TRBD1	TGTGCCACCAGTGATTTGTCACAGGGGCTTTCAGAGACCCAGTACTTC	CATSDLSQGLSETQYF
TRBV5-1	once	TRBJ2-1	.	TGCGCCAGCAGCGTCGGGTATGGCGGGGAATTCAGGAATGAGCAGTTCTTC	CASSVGYGGEFRNEQFF
TRBV15	many	TRBJ2-1	TRBD1	TGTGCCACCAGCAGGATCGTTGGGACAGGGGAGAGAAATGAGCAGTTCTTC	CATSRIVGTGERNEQFF
TRBV30	.	TRBJ1-1	TRBD1	TGTGCCTGGAGTGTACGGGACAGTGAAGCTTTCTTT	CAWSVRDSEAFF
TRBV4-3	few	TRBJ2-7	TRBD1	TGCGCCAGCAGCCACGGACAGGGGGCTGGATCCTACGAGCAGTACTTC	CASSHGQGAGSYEQYF
TRBV20-1	.	TRBJ2-7	.	TGCAGTGCTAGAGATTGGAGGGACGGCTACGAGCAGTACTTC	CSARDWRDGYEQYF
TRBV6-1	few	TRBJ1-2	TRBD1	TGTGCCAGCAGTGCCGGGACAGGTTTTTTTGGCTACACCTTC	CASSAGTGFFGYTF